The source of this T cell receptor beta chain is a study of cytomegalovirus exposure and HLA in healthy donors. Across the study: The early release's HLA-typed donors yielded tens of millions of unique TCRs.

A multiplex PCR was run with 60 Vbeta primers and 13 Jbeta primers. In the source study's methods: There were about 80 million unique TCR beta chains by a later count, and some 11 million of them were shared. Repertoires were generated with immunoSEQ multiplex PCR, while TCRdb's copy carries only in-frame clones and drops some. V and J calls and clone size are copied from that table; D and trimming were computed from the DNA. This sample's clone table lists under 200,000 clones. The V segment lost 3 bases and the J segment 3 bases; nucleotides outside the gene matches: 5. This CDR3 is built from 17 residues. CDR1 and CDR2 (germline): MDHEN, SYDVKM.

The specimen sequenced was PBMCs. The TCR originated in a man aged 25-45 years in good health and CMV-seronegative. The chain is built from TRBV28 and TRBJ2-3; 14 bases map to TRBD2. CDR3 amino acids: CASSLGGTSGRTDTQYF. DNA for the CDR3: TGTGCCAGCAGTTTGGGGGGGACTAGCGGGAGAACAGATACGCAGTATTTT.